This T cell receptor (beta chain) is from a study of identical twins. This clonotype came up a few times. Via MiXCR, TCRdb re-called the 5' RACE reads, giving one row per CDR3 protein. The table shows about 520,000 distinct CDR3 sequences, with around 20% occurring only once. Trimming removed 6 bases at V and 4 bases at J, with 19 bases between. Germline assignment: CDR1 DFQATT and CDR2 SNEGSKA (reference sequence). The CDR3 length is 15 residues. The sample also formed part of further work on T cells expressing NK-cell markers. Turning to that study: HCMV seropositivity characterized seven of the eight sequenced donors, and seronegativity one.

The material sequenced was CD4+ T cells sorted from blood. The chain employs TRBV20-1 and TRBJ2-1; D possibly matches TRBD1 or TRBD2 (5 bases each). This receptor was identified in a young woman in good health. CDR3 protein: CSAAKGTSFYNEQFF. The DNA for the CDR3 is TGCAGTGCGGCTAAGGGGACGAGTTTTTACAATGAGCAGTTCTTC.